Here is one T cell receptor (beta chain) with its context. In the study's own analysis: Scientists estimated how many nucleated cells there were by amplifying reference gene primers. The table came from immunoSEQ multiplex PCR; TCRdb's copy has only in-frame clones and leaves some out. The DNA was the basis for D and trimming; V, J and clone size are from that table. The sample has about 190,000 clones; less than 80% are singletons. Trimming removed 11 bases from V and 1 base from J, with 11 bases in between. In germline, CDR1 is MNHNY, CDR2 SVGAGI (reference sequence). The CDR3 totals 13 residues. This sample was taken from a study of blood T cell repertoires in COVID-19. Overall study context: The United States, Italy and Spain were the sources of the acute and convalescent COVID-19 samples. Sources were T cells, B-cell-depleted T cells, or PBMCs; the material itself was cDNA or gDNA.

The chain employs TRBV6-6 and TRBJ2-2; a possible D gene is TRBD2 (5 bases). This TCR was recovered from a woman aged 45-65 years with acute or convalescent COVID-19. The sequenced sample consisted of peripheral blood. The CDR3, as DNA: TGTGCCTCCGAGAGGGAGAACACCGGGGAGCTGTTTTTT. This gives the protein CASERENTGELFF.